Listed below are T cell receptor beta chains from one sample, sequenced in a study of CD8+ T cells in alopecia areata. Using immunoSEQ multiplex PCR, the repertoire was profiled, and TCRdb retains in-frame clones only, with some absent. Of fewer than 150,000 clones in the sample, around four fifths are singletons; the top ten hold 20% to 25%. The sequencing here drew on CD8+ T cells sorted from blood, taken at week 4, from a patient treated with tofacitinib. These receptors were collected from a human donor with alopecia areata. The CDR3 runs from the conserved cysteine through the conserved F or W. Size tells how often a clone was seen (once, few, many) or the class of an expanded clone, and some rows leave it out.

size: NA; V: TRBV5-4; J: TRBJ2-6; CDR3: CASSSPGANVLTF
size: few; V: TRBV27; J: TRBJ2-7; CDR3: CASSPRGGIAYEQYF
size: NA; V: TRBV4-2; J: TRBJ2-1; CDR3: CASSQGGGNEQFF
size: once; V: TRBV5-6; J: TRBJ2-3; CDR3: CASSFPREGTDTQYF
size: NA; V: TRBV30; J: TRBJ2-2; CDR3: CAWSGSGTGELFF
size: NA; V: TRBV14; J: TRBJ2-1; CDR3: CASSQGAGQGLSGEQFF
size: NA; V: TRBV6-1; J: TRBJ1-1; CDR3: CASSEALPLNTEAFF
size: NA; V: TRBV5-1; J: TRBJ2-5; CDR3: CASSLDPEKTQYF
size: NA; V: TRBV27; J: TRBJ1-2; CDR3: CASSLSIQGNYGYTF
size: NA; V: TRBV5-8; J: TRBJ2-3; CDR3: CASSTGQGTDTQYF
size: NA; V: TRBV7-9; J: TRBJ2-5; CDR3: CASSSRTGRQETQYF
size: NA; V: TRBV5-4; J: TRBJ2-7; CDR3: CASSPLGRLKDEQYF
size: NA; V: TRBV4-1; J: TRBJ2-1; CDR3: CASSQEDSSIYNEQFF
size: NA; V: TRBV7-9; J: TRBJ2-7; CDR3: CASSFPGQGADYEQYF
size: NA; V: TRBV4-1; J: TRBJ2-7; CDR3: CASSHEDRGHEQYF
size: NA; V: TRBV4-3; J: TRBJ2-3; CDR3: CASSQDDLSLGGGQYF
size: NA; V: TRBV29-1; J: TRBJ2-1; CDR3: CSVVDTYYNEQFF
size: NA; V: TRBV27; J: TRBJ2-7; CDR3: CASGRSGSSYEQYF
size: NA; V: TRBV7-6; J: TRBJ2-3; CDR3: CASSSFRGVDTDTQYF
size: NA; V: TRBV28; J: TRBJ2-7; CDR3: CASSLPPAPSEQYF
size: NA; V: TRBV4-3; J: TRBJ2-1; CDR3: CASSQEAGTSGVNEQFF
size: NA; V: TRBV13; J: TRBJ2-7; CDR3: CASSSGQGYYEQYF
size: NA; V: TRBV10-3; J: TRBJ2-5; CDR3: CAISHGTSSQETQYF